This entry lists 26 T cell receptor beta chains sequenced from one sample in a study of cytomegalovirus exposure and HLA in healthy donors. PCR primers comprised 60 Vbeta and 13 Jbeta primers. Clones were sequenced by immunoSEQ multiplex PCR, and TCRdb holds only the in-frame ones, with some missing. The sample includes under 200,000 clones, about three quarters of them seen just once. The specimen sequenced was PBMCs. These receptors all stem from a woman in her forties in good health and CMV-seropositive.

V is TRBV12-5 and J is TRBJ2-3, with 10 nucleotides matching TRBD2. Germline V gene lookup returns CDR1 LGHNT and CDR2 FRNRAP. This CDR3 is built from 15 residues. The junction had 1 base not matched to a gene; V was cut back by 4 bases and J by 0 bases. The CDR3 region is CASGWGLASTDTQYF. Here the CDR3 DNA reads TGTGCTAGTGGTTGGGGACTAGCGAGCACAGATACGCAGTATTTT.

In DNA, the CDR3 is TGCGCCAGCAGCTTCTTTCCCGTTGCGACTAATGAAAAACTGTTTTTT. It yields the protein CASSFFPVATNEKLFF. J is TRBJ1-4 and V is TRBV5-1; D unresolved. V dropped 2 bases and J dropped 2 bases, with 13 bases sitting between them. This CDR3 has 16 residues. In germline, CDR1 is SGHRS, CDR2 YFSETQ.

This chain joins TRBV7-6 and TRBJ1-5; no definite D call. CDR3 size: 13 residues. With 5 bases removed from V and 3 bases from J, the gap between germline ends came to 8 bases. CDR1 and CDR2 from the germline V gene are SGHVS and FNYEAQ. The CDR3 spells CASSPYTNQPQHF. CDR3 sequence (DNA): TGTGCCAGCAGCCCATACACCAATCAGCCCCAGCATTTT.

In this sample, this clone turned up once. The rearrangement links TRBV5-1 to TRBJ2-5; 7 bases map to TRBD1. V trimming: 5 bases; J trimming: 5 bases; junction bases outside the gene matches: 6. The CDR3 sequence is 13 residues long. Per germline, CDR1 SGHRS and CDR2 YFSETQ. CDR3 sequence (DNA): TGCGCCAGCAGGAGGGGGCCTTATGAGACCCAGTACTTC. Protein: CASRRGPYETQYF.

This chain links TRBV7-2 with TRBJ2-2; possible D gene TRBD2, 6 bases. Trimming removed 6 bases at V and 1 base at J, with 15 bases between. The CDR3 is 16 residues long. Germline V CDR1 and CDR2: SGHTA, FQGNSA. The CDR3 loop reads CASRPSSSVNTGELFF. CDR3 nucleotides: TGTGCCAGCAGGCCTAGCTCTAGCGTGAACACCGGGGAGCTGTTTTTT.

Written as DNA, the CDR3 is TGCGCCAGCAGCCAAGGACTAGGGGCCCAGGAGACCCAGTACTTC. It is translated as CASSQGLGAQETQYF. The genes are TRBV4-1 and TRBJ2-5, with TRBD2 as a possible D gene (6 bases). Germline lookup yields CDR1 MGHRA and CDR2 YSYEKL. V was trimmed by 1 base and J by 5 bases, leaving 14 bases between them. The CDR3 loop spans 15 amino acids.

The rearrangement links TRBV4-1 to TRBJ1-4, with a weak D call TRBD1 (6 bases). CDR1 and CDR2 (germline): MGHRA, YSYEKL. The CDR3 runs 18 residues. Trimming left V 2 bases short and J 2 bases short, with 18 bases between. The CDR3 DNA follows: TGCGCCAGCAGCCAATATTTGGACCGGGGGGCGACTAATGAAAAACTGTTTTTT. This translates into CASSQYLDRGATNEKLFF.

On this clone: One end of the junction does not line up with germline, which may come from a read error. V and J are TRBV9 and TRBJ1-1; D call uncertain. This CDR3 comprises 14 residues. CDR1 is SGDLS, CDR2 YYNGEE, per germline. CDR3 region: CASSETHMNIEAFF. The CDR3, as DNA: TGTGCCAGCAGCGAGACACACATGAACATTGAAGCTTTCTTT. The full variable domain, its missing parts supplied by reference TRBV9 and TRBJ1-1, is DSGVTQTPKHLITATGQRVTLRCSPRSGDLSVYWYQQSLDQGLQFLIQYYNGEERAKGNILERFSAQQFPDLHSELNLSSLELGDSALYFCASSETHMNIEAFFGQGTRLTVV.

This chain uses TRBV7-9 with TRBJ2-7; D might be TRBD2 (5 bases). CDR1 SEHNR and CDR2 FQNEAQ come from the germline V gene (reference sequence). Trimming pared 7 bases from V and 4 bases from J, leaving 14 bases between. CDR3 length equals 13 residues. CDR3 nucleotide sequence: TGTGCCAGCACAGTTGGGAGTTTATACGAGCAGTACTTC. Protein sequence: CASTVGSLYEQYF.

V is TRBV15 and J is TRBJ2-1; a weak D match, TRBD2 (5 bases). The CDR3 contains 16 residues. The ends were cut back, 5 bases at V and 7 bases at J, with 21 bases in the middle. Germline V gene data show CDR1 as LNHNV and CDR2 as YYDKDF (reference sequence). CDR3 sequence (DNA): TGTGCCACCAGCGGCGCTAGGGAGCGGAGCAGGAATGAGCAGTTCTTC. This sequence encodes CATSGARERSRNEQFF.

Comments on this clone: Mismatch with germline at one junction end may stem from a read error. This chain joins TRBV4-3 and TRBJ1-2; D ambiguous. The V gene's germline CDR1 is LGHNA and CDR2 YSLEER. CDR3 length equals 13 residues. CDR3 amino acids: CASSQGLAAGCTF. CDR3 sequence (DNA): TGCGCCAGCAGCCAAGGCCTGGCGGCTGGCTGCACCTTC.

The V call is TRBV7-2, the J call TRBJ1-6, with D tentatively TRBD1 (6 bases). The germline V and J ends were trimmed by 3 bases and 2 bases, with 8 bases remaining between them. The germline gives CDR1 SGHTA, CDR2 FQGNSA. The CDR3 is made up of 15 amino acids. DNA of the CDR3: TGTGCCAGCAGCTTTGGGACACCCTATAATTCACCCCTCCACTTT. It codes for CASSFGTPYNSPLHF.

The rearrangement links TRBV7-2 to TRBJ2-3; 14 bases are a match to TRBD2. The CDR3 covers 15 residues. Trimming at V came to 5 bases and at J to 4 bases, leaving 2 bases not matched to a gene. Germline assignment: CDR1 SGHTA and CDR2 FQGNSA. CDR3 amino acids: CASSRLAGGADTQYF. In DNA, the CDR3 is TGTGCCAGCAGCCGACTAGCGGGAGGGGCAGATACGCAGTATTTT.

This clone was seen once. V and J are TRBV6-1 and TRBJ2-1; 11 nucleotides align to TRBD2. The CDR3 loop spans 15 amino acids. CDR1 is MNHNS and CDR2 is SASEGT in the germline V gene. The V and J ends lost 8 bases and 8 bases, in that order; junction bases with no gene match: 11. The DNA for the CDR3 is TGTGCCAGCGAGCTTACTAGCGGGAGAACGGATGAGCAGTTCTTC. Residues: CASELTSGRTDEQFF.

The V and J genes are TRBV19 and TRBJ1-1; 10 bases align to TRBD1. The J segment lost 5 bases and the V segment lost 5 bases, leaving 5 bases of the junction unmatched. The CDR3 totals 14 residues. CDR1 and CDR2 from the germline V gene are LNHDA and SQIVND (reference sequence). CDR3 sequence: CASSPDRGGTEAFF. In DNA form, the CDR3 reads TGTGCCAGTAGTCCGGACAGGGGGGGGACTGAAGCTTTCTTT.

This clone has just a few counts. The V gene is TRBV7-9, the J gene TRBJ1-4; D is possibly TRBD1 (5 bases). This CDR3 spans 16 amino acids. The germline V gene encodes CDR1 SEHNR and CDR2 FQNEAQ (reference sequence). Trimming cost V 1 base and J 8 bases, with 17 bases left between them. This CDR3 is CASSLVGSGRGEKLFF. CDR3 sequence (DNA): TGTGCCAGCAGCTTAGTAGGTTCCGGGAGGGGCGAAAAACTGTTTTTT.

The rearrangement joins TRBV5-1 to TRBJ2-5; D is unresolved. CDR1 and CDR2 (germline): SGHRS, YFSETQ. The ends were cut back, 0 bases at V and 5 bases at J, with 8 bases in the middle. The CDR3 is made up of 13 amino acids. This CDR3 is CASSLGYGETQYF. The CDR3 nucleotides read TGCGCCAGCAGCTTGGGTTACGGGGAGACCCAGTACTTC.

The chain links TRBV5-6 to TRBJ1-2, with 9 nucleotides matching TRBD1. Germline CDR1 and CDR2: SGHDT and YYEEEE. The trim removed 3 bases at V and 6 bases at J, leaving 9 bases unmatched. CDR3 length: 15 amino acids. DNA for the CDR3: TGTGCCAGCAGCTGGGGACAGGGCCTCAAGGATGGCTACACCTTC. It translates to CASSWGQGLKDGYTF.

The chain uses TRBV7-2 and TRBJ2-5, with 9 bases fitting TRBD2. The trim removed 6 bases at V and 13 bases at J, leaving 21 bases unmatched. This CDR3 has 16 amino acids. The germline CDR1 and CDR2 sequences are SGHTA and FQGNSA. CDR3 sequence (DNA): TGTGCCAGCAGTATTACCGGGGGTCTAGCGGGGACCATGAGGTACTTC. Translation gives CASSITGGLAGTMRYF.

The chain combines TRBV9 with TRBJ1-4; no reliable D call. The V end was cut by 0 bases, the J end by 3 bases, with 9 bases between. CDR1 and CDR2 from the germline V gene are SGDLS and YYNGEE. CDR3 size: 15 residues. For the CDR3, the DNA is TGTGCCAGCAGCGTAGGTGGACTCGCTAATGAAAAACTGTTTTTT. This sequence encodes CASSVGGLANEKLFF.

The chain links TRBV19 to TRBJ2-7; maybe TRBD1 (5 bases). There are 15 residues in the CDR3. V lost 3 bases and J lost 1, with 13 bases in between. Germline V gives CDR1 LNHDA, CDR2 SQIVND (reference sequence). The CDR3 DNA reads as TGTGCCAGTAGTATTGAGGCAGGGTTATCCTACGAGCAGTACTTC. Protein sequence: CASSIEAGLSYEQYF.

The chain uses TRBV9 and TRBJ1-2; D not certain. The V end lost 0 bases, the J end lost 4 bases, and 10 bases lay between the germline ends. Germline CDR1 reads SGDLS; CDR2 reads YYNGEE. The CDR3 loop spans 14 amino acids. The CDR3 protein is CASSVEQIPYGYTF. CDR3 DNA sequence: TGTGCCAGCAGCGTAGAGCAAATACCCTATGGCTACACCTTC. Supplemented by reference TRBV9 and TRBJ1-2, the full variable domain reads DSGVTQTPKHLITATGQRVTLRCSPRSGDLSVYWYQQSLDQGLQFLIQYYNGEERAKGNILERFSAQQFPDLHSELNLSSLELGDSALYFCASSVEQIPYGYTFGSGTRLTVV.

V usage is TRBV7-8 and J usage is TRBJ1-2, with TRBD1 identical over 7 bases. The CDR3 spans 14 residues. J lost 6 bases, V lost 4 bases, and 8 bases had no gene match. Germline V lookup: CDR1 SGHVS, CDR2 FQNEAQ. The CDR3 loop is CASSYQGVENGYTF. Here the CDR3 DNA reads TGTGCCAGCAGCTACCAGGGGGTCGAAAATGGCTACACCTTC.

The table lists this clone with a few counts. CDR3 in DNA: TGCAGTGTCACAGGGGTAACTGAAGCTTTCTTT. This codes for CSVTGVTEAFF. This sequence joins TRBV20-1 and TRBJ1-1; 7 bases match TRBD1. V lost 7 bases to trimming and J lost 5 bases; unmatched junction nucleotides: 4. Germline CDR1 is DFQATT and CDR2 is SNEGSKA (reference sequence). The CDR3 is 11 residues long.

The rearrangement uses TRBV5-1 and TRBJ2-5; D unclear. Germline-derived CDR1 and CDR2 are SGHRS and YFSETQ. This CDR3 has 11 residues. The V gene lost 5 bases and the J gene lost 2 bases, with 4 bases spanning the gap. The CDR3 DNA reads TGCGCCAGCAGAACACAAGAGACCCAGTACTTC. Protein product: CASRTQETQYF. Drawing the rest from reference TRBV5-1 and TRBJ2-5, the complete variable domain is KAGVTQTPRYLIKTRGQQVTLSCSPISGHRSVSWYQQTPGQGLQFLFEYFSETQRNKGNFPGRFSGRQFSNSRSEMNVSTLELGDSALYLCASRTQETQYFGPGTRLLVL.

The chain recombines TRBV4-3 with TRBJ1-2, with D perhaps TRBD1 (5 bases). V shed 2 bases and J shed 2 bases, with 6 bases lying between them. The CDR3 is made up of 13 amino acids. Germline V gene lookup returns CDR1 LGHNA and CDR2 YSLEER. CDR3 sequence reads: CASSQSGNYGYTF. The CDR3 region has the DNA TGCGCCAGCAGCCAATCAGGGAACTATGGCTACACCTTC.